These T cell receptor beta chains were read from a single sample in a study of early T cells in non-severe SARS-CoV-2 infection. TCRdb independently ran MiXCR on the 5' RACE reads; one entry per CDR3 protein. The repertoire holds roughly 70,000 distinct CDR3 sequences, with under 15% as singletons. What was sequenced was whole blood. The receptors were gathered from an adult who was a healthcare worker with PCR-confirmed SARS-CoV-2 infection or an uninfected control (not recorded which). Each CDR3 is given with its conserved first and last residue. D genes are given only for firm matches. Expanded clones are given a class, and other clones once, few, many or no size at all.

>18|TRBJ1-2|-|TRBV6-6|few
CASSYFNKPNTGNYGYTF
TGTGCCAGCAGTTATTTCAATAAACCTAATACAGGGAACTATGGCTACACCTTC
>17|TRBJ1-6|TRBD1|TRBV10-3|few
CAISESRTGRSNSPLHF
TGTGCCATCAGTGAGTCGAGGACAGGGAGGAGTAATTCACCCCTCCACTTT
>14|TRBJ1-1|TRBD1|TRBV27|few
CASRDRGLNTEAFF
TGTGCCAGCCGGGACAGGGGGCTGAACACTGAAGCTTTCTTT
>18|TRBJ2-3|TRBD2|TRBV4-3|many
CASSQDLTSGLLSDTQYF
TGCGCCAGCAGCCAAGATCTGACTAGCGGGCTGTTATCAGATACGCAGTATTTT
>13|TRBJ2-1|-|TRBV7-9|many
CASSFPIGNEQFF
TGTGCCAGCAGCTTCCCAATAGGCAATGAGCAGTTCTTC
>15|TRBJ2-3|-|TRBV6-6|few
CASSFQGRGTDTQYF
TGTGCCAGCAGTTTTCAGGGCCGCGGCACAGATACGCAGTATTTT
>15|TRBJ2-7|TRBD1|TRBV7-2|-
CASSLAGTGADEQYF
TGTGCCAGCAGCTTAGCGGGGACAGGGGCGGACGAGCAGTACTTC
>17|TRBJ2-2|TRBD2|TRBV29-1|few
CSVERSSGSVGTGELFF
TGCAGCGTTGAACGGTCTAGCGGGAGCGTGGGCACCGGGGAGCTGTTTTTT
>15|TRBJ2-1|-|TRBV7-9|many
CASSLGDWSYNEQFF
TGTGCCAGCAGCTTGGGGGACTGGTCCTACAATGAGCAGTTCTTC
>14|TRBJ2-3|-|TRBV29-1|-
CSVVKVLATDTQYF
TGCAGCGTTGTAAAAGTCCTCGCCACAGATACGCAGTATTTT
>13|TRBJ1-3|-|TRBV30|many
CAGSRGVNNTIYF
TGTGCCGGTTCCCGGGGGGTAAACAACACCATATATTTT
>14|TRBJ2-7|-|TRBV7-2|few
CASSTRPGYYEQYF
TGTGCCAGCAGCACTCGACCTGGCTACTACGAGCAGTACTTC
>12|TRBJ1-1|-|TRBV6-4|many
CASSPGGTEAFF
TGTGCCAGCAGCCCTGGGGGCACTGAAGCTTTCTTT
>15|TRBJ2-1|-|TRBV5-1|few
CASSLAPGADNEQFF
TGCGCCAGCAGCTTGGCCCCAGGGGCGGACAATGAGCAGTTCTTC
>14|TRBJ2-7|TRBD2|TRBV28|medium-sized
CASRSSGVPYEQYF
TGTGCCAGCAGGTCTAGCGGGGTCCCCTACGAGCAGTACTTC
>15|TRBJ2-7|-|TRBV24-1|-
CATSDPGGSVNEQYF
TGTGCCACCAGTGATCCTGGGGGTAGCGTCAACGAGCAGTACTTC
>14|TRBJ2-1|-|TRBV28|few
CASSLPGINNEQFF
TGTGCCAGCAGTTTACCAGGAATCAACAATGAGCAGTTCTTC
>16|TRBJ1-1|-|TRBV7-6|-
CASSSLGGGMNTEAFF
TGTGCCAGCAGCTCCCTCGGGGGGGGAATGAACACTGAAGCTTTCTTT
>15|TRBJ2-7|-|TRBV6-6|many
CASRATGLLLYEQYF
TGTGCCAGCAGAGCGACAGGACTCTTGCTTTACGAGCAGTACTTC
>15|TRBJ2-5|TRBD2|TRBV4-1|many
CASSQDSSGGETQYF
TGCGCCAGCAGCCAAGATTCTAGCGGGGGAGAGACCCAGTACTTC
>12|TRBJ1-1|-|TRBV6-2/TRBV6-3|few
CASRDAGTEAFF
TGTGCCAGCAGGGACGCAGGGACTGAAGCTTTCTTT
>17|TRBJ1-1|TRBD1|TRBV14|-
CASSQVATGVTGTEAFF
TGTGCCAGCAGCCAAGTCGCCACAGGGGTGACGGGGACTGAAGCTTTCTTT